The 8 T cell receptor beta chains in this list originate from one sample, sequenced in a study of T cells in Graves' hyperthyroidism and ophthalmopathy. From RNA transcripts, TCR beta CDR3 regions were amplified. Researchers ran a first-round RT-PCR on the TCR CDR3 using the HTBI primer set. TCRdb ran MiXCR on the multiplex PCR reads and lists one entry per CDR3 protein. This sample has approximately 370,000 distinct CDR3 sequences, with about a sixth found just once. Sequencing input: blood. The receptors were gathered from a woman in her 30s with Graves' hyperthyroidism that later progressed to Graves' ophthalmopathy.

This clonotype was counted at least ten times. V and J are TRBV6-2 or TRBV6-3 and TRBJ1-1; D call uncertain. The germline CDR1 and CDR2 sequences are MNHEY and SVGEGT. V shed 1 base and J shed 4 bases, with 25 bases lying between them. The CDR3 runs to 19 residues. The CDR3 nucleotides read TGTGCCAGCAGTTACTGGGTCGCCTATGGGCAAAACGGTGGCACTGAAGCTTTCTTT. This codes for CASSYWVAYGQNGGTEAFF.

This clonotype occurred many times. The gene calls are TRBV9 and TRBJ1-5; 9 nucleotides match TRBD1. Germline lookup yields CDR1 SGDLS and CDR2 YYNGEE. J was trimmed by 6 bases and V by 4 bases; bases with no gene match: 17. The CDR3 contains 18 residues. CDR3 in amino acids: CASSRNPGTGSFVQPQHF. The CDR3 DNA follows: TGTGCCAGCAGCAGGAACCCCGGGACAGGGTCTTTTGTTCAGCCCCAGCATTTT.

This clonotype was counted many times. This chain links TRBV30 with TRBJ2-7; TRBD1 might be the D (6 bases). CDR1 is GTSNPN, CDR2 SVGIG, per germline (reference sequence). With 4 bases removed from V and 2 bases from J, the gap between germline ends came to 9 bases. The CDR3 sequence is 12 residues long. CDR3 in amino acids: CAWNRDAYEQYF. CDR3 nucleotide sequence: TGTGCCTGGAACAGGGACGCCTACGAGCAGTACTTC.

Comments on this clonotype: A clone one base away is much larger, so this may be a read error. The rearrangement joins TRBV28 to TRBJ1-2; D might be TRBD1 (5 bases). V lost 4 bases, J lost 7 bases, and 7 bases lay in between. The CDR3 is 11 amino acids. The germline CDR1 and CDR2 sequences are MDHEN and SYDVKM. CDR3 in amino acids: CASSSGFGYTF. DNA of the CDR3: TGTGCCAGCAGTTCAGGGTTTGGCTACACCTTC.

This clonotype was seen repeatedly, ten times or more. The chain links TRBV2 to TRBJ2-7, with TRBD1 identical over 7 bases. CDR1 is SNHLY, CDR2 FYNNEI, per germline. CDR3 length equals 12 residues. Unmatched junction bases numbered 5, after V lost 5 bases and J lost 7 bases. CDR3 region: CASSWWDSEQYF. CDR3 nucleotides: TGTGCCAGCAGTTGGTGGGACAGTGAGCAGTACTTC.

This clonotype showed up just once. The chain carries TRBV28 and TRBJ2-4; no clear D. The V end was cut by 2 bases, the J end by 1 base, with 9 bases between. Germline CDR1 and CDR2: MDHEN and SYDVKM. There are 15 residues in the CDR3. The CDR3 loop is CASSLASMAKNIQYF. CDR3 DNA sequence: TGTGCCAGCAGTTTAGCAAGTATGGCCAAAAACATTCAGTACTTC. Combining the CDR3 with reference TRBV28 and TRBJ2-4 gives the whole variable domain DVKVTQSSRYLVKRTGEKVFLECVQDMDHENMFWYRQDPGLGLRLIYFSYDVKMKEKGDIPEGYSVSREKKERFSLILESASTNQTSMYLCASSLASMAKNIQYFGAGTRLSVL.

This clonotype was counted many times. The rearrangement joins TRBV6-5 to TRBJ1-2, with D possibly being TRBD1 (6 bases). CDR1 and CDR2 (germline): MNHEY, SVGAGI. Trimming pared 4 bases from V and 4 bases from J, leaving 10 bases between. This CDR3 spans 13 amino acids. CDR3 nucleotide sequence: TGTGCCAGCAGTTCAACAGGGACCTATGGCTACACCTTC. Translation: CASSSTGTYGYTF.

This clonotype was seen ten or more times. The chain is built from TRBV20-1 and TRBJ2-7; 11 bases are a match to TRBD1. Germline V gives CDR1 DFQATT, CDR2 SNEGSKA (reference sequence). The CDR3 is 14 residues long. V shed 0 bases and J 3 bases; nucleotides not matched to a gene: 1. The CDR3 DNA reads TGCAGTGCTAGAGAAGGGACAGGGGGCTACGAGCAGTACTTC. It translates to CSAREGTGGYEQYF.